This T cell receptor (beta chain) is from a study of CD8 T cells in ankylosing spondylitis. Library preparation for TCR beta used quantitative 5'-RACE with molecular barcodes. TCRdb called the 5' RACE reads again in MiXCR, with one record for every CDR3 protein. Of around 340,000 distinct CDR3 sequences in the sample, approximately 22% were seen once. CDR1 is SEHNR and CDR2 is FQNEAQ in the germline V gene (reference sequence). Unmatched junction bases numbered 8, after V lost 5 bases and J lost 8 bases. CDR3 length: 16 amino acids. On this clonotype itself: The antigen remains undetermined.

Study outcomes and limitations: A TCR beta motif of about eight highly homologous variants appeared characteristic of ankylosing spondylitis blood. Disease-associated clonotypes exhibited CD8+ identity and were relatively infrequent in peripheral blood. A subset of motif variants has previously been described in the synovial fluid and blood of reactive arthritis.

The material sequenced was blood, either unsorted or a sorted T cell fraction (not recorded which). J is TRBJ2-1 and V is TRBV7-9, with 14 positions matching TRBD2. This clonotype was obtained from a male donor with ankylosing spondylitis or in good health (not recorded which). This CDR3 reads CASSHQGLAGGHEQFF. CDR3 DNA sequence: TGTGCCAGCAGCCACCAAGGACTAGCGGGGGGTCATGAGCAGTTCTTC.